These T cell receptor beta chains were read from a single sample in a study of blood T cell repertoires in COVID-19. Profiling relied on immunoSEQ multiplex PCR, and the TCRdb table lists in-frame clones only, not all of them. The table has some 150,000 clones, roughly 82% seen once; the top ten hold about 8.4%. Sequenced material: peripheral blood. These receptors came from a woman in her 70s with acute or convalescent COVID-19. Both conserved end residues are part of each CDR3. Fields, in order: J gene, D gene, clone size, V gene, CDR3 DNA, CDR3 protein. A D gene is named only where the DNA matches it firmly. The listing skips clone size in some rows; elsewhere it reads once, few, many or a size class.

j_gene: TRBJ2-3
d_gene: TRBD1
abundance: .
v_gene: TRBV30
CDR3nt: TGTGCCTGGAGTGGGGGACAGATGGGCACAGATACGCAGTATTTT
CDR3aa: CAWSGGQMGTDTQYF

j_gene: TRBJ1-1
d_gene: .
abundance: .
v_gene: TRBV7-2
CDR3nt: TGTGCCAGCAGCCAACAGGGCGGGAACACTGAAGCTTTCTTT
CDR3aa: CASSQQGGNTEAFF

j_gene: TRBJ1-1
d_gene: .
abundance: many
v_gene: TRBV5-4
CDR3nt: TGTGCCAGCAGCCTGAGAGGCACTGAAGCTTTCTTT
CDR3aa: CASSLRGTEAFF

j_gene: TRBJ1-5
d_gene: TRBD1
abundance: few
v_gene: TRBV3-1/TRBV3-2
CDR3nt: TGTGCCAGCAGCCAAACAGGGGATAATCAGCCCCAGCATTTT
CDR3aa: CASSQTGDNQPQHF

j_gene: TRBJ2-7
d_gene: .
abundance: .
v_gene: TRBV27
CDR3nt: TGTGCCAGCAGTTTAGAAGGGGGGGGCTCCCACGAGCAGTACTTC
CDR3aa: CASSLEGGGSHEQYF

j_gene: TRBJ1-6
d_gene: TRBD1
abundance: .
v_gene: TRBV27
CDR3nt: TGTGCCAGCAGCCTCGGACAGGGACTCAGCTCCTATAATTCACCCCTCCACTTT
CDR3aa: CASSLGQGLSSYNSPLHF

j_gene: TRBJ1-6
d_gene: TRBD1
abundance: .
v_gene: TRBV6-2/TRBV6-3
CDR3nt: TGTGCCAGCAGTCGGACAGGGAGAAATTCACCCCTCCACTTT
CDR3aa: CASSRTGRNSPLHF

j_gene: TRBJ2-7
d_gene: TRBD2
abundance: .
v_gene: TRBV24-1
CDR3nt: TGTGCCACCAGCCCAGCGGGAGTAGACGAGCAGTACTTC
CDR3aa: CATSPAGVDEQYF

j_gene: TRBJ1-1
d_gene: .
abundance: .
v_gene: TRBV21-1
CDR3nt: TGTGCCAGCAGCGAGCAGCCCCGAGGATGGTGGACTGAAGCTTTCTTT
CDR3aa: CASSEQPRGWWTEAFF

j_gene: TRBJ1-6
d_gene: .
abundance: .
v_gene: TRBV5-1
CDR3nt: TGCGCCAGCAGCTTTGGAGGGGATGATTCACCCCTCCACTTT
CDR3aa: CASSFGGDDSPLHF

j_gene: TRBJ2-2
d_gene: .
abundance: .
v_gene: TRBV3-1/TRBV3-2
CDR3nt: TGTGCCAGCAGCCCGCCGAGACTAGGCGGGGAGCTGTTTTTT
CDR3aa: CASSPPRLGGELFF

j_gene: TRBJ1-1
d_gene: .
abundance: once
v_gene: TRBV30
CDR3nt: TGTGCCTGGAGTGAAGGGGTAATGAACACTGAAGCTTTCTTT
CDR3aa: CAWSEGVMNTEAFF

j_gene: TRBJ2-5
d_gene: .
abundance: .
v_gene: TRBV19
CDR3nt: TGTGCCAGTACTCCCCCGGGGAAAGAGACCCAGTACTTC
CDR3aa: CASTPPGKETQYF

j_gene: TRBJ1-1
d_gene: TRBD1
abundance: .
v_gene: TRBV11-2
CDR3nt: TGTGCCAGCAGCTTTAAAGGCAGGGGGGTCGGGGACACTGAAGCTTTCTTT
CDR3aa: CASSFKGRGVGDTEAFF

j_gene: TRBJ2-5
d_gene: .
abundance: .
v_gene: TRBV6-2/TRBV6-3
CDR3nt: TGTGCCAGCAGTTACACAGGGAATCCAGAGACCCAGTACTTC
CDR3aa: CASSYTGNPETQYF

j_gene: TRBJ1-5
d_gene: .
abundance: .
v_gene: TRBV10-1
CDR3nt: TGCCCCGGGCGGGGAAGCAATCAGCCCCAGCATTTT
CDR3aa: CPGRGSNQPQHF

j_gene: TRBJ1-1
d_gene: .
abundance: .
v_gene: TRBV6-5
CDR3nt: TGTGCCAGCAGTTACAGAACAGAAACTGAAGCTTTCTTT
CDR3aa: CASSYRTETEAFF

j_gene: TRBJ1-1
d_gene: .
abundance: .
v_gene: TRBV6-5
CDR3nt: TGTGCCAGCAGTTACAGGGGGAACACTGAAGCTTTCTTT
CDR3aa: CASSYRGNTEAFF

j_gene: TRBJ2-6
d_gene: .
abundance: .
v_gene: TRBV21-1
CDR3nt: TGTGCCAGCAGCAAAGGTACAGGGAACTCTGGGGCCAACGTCCTGACTTTC
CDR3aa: CASSKGTGNSGANVLTF

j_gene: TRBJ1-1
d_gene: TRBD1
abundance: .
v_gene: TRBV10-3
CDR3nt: TGTGCCATCAGGTCGACAGGGGCGAACACTGAAGCTTTCTTT
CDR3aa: CAIRSTGANTEAFF

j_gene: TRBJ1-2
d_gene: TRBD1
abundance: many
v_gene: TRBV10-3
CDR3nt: TGTGCCATCAGCCCCGGGACAGGGCAGAGCTATGGCTACACCTTC
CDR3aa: CAISPGTGQSYGYTF

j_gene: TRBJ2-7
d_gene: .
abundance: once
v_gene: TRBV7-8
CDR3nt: TGTGCCAGCAGCCTAGAGCCCTCAAGCTCCTACGAGCAGTACTTC
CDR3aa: CASSLEPSSSYEQYF

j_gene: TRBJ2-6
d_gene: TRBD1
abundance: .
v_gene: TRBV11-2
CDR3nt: TGTGCCAGCAGCCTCACAGGGGTCTCTGGGGCCAACGTCCTGACTTTC
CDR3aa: CASSLTGVSGANVLTF

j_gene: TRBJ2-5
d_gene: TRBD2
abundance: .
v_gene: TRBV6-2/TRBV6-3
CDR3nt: TGTGCCAGCAGTTACCCACCTAGCGGGAGGGCCTGGGAGACCCAGTACTTC
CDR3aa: CASSYPPSGRAWETQYF

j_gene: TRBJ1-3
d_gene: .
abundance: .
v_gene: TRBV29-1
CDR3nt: TGCAGCGTTTCTCAGGGTCCTGGAAACACCATATATTTT
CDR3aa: CSVSQGPGNTIYF

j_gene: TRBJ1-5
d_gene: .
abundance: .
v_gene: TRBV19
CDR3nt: TGTCCTCAACACGGGGGGGGTTGCCAGCCCCAGCATTTT
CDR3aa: CPQHGGGCQPQHF

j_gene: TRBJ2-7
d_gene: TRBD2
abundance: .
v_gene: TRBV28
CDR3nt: TGTGCCAGCAGCTCCCCGGGAGGGCCGTTGTACGAGCAGTACTTC
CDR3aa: CASSSPGGPLYEQYF

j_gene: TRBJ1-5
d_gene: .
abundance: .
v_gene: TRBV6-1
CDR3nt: TGTGCCAGCAGTGAACTTTTATATAGCAATCAGCCCCAGCATTTT
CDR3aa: CASSELLYSNQPQHF

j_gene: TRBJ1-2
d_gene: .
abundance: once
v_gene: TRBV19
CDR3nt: TGTGCCAGTAGTACACTTCCTAACTATGGCTACACCTTC
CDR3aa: CASSTLPNYGYTF

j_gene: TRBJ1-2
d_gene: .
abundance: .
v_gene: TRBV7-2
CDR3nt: TGTGCCAGCAGCTTAGAAGGGGCGACTCTCTATGGCTACACCTTC
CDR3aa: CASSLEGATLYGYTF

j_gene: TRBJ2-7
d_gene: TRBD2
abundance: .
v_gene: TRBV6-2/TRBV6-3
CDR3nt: TGTGCCAGCAGTTGGGAAGCGGGGGGGCAAACCTACGAGCAGTACTTC
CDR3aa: CASSWEAGGQTYEQYF